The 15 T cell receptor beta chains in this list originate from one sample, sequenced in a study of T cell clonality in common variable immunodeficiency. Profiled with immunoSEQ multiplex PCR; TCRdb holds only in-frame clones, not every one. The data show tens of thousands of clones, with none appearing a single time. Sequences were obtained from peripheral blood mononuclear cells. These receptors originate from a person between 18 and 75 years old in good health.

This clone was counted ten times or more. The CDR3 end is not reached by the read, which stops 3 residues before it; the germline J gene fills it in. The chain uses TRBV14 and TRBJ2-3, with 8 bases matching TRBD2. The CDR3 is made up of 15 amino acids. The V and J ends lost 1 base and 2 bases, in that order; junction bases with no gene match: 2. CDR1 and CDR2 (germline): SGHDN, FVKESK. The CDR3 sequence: CASSQVGGVTDTQYF. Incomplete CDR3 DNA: TGTGCCAGCAGCCAAGTCGGGGGGGTCACAGATACG.

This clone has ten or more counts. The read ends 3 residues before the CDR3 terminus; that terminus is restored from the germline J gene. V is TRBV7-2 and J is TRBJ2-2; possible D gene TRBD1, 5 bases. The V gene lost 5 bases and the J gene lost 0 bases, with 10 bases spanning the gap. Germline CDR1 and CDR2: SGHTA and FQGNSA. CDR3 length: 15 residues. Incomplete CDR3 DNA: TGTGCCAGCAGCCGAACAGGCGCGAACACCGGGGAG. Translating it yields CASSRTGANTGE. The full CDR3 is CASSRTGANTGELFF.

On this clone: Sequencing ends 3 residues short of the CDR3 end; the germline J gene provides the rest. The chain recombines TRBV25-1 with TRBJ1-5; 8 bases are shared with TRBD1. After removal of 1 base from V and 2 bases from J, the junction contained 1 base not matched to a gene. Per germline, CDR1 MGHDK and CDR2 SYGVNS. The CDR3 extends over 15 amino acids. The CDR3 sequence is CASSESTGGNQPQHF. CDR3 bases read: TGTGCCAGCAGTGAATCGACAGGGGGCAATCAGCCC.

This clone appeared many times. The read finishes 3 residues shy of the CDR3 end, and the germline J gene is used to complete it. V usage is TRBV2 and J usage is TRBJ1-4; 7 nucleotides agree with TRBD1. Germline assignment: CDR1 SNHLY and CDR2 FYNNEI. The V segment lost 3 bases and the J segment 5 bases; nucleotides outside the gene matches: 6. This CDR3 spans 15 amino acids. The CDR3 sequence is CASSDPGQENEKLFF. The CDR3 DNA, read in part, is TGTGCCAGCAGTGACCCCGGACAGGAGAATGAAAAA.

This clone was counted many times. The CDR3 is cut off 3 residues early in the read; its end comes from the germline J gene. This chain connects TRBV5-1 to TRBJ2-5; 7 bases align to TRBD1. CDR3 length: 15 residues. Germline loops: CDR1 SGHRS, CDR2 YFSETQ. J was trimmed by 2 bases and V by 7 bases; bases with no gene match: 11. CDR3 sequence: CASGSRDSNQETQYF. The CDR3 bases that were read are TGCGCCAGCGGGTCTAGGGACAGTAATCAAGAGACC.

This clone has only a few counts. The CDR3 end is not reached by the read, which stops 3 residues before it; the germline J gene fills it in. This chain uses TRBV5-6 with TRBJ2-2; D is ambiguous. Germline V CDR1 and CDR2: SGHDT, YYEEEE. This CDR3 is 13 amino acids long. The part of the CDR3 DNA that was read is TGTGCCAGCAGCCCACCGCACAATGAAAAG. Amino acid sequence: CASSPPHNEK. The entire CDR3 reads CASSPPHNEKLFF. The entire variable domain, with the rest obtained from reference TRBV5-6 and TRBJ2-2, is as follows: DAGVTQSPTHLIKTRGQQVTLRCSPKSGHDTVSWYQQALGQGPQFIFQYYEEEERQRGNFPDRFSGHQFPNYSSELNVNALLLGDSALYLCASSPPHNEKLFFGEGSRLTVL.

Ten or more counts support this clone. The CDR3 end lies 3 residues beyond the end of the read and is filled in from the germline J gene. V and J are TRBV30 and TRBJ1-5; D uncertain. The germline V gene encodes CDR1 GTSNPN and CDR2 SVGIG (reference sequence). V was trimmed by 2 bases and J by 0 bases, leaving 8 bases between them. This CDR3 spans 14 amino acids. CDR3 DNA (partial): TGTGCCTGGAGTAGCGTAGGTAGCAATCAGCCC. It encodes CAWSSVGSNQP. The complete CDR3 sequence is CAWSSVGSNQPQHF.

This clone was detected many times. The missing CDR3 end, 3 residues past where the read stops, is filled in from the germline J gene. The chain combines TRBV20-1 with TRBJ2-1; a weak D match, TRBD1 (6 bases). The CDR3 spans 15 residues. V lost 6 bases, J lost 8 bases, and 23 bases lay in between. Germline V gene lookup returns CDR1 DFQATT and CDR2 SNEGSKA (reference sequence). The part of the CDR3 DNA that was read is TGCAGTGCAGCCGGGACACTCTTGTCCCGCGATGAG. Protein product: CSAAGTLLSRDE. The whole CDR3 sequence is CSAAGTLLSRDEQFF.

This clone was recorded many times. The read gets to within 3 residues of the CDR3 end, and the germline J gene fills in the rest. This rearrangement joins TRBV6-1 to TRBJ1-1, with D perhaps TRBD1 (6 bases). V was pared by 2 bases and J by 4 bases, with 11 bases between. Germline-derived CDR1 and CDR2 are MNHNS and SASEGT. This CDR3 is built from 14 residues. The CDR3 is CASSEIFRGTEAFF. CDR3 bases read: TGTGCCAGCAGTGAAATTTTCAGGGGCACTGAA.

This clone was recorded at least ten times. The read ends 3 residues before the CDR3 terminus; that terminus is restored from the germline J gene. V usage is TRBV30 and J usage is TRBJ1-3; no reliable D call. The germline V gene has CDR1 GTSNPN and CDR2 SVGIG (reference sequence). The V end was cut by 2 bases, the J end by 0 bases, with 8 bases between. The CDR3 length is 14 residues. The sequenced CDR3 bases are TGTGCCTGGAGTTACACTATCTCTGGAAACACC. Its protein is CAWSYTISGNT. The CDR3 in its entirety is CAWSYTISGNTIYF.

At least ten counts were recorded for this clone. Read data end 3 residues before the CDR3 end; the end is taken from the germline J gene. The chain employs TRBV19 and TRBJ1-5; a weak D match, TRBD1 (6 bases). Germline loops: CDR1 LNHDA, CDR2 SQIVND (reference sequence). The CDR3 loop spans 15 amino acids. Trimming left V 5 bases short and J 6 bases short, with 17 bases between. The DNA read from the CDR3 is TGTGCCAGTAGTCCAGGAGACCAGGGGACTCAGCCC. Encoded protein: CASSPGDQGTQP. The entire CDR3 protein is CASSPGDQGTQPQHF.

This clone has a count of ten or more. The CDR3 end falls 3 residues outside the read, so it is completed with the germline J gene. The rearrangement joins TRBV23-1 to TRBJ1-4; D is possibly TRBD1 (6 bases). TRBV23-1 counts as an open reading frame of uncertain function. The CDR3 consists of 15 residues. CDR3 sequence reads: CASSQSRQVRMKLFF. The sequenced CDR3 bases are TGCGCCAGCAGTCAATCCAGACAGGTCAGGATGAAA.

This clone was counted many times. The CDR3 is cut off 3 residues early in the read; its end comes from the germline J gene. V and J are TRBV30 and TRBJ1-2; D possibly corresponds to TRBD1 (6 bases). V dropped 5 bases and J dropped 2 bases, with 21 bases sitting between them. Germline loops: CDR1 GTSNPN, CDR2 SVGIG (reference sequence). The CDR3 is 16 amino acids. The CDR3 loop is CAWEALIGQGNYGYTF. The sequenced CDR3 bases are TGTGCCTGGGAAGCATTAATCGGTCAGGGGAACTATGGC.

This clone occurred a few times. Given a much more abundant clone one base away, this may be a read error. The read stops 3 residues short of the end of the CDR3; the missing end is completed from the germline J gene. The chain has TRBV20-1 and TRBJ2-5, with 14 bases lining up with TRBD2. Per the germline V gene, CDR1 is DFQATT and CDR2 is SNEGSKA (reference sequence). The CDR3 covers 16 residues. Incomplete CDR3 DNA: TGCAGTGCTAAACCGGGACTAGCGGGAGACGGCCATACC. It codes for CSAKPGLAGDGHT. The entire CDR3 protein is CSAKPGLAGDGHTQYF.

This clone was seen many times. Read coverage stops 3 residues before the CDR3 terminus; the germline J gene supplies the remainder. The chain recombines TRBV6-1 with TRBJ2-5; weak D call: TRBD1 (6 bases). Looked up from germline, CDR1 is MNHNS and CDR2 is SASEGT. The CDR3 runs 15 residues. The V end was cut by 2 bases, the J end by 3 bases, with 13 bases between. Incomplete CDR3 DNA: TGTGCCAGCAGTGAAAACGGACAGACTAAAGAGACC. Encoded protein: CASSENGQTKET. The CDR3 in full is CASSENGQTKETQYF.